A single TCR beta chain is shown here with its context. Its antigen remains unknown. The source of the sample is a study of identical twins. General observations from the study: Instead of following the same donors, the conclusions were based on cross-sectional statistical analysis.

The V gene's germline CDR1 is SGHNT and CDR2 YYREEE (reference sequence). The germline V and J ends were trimmed by 0 bases and 4 bases, with 17 bases remaining between them. The CDR3 runs 17 residues. Through template switching, a universal primer site was introduced, and the cDNA contained unique molecular identifiers. TCRdb processed the 5' RACE reads anew with MiXCR; each CDR3 protein has one entry. The repertoire holds 1,800,000 or so distinct CDR3 sequences, about 32% seen once, with more than 0.25% in the top ten. Source material: cord blood. The TCR comes from a newborn girl in good health. The chain joins TRBV5-4 to TRBJ2-1; D remains unclear. CDR3 DNA: TGTGCCAGCAGCTTGGAGTATGGGATGGGCCTTTACAATGAGCAGTTCTTC. Protein sequence: CASSLEYGMGLYNEQFF.